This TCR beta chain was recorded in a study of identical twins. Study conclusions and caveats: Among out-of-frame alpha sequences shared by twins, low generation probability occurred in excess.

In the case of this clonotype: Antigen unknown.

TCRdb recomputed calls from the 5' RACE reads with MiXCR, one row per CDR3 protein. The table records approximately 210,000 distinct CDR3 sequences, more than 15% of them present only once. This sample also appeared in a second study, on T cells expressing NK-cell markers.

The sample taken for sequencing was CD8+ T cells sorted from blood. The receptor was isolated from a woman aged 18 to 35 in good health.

CDR3 in amino acids: CASSSSAVRHEQYF. The CDR3 bases are TGTGCCAGCAGCTCCTCCGCGGTTAGGCACGAGCAGTACTTC. This sequence joins TRBV7-2 and TRBJ2-7, with D unclear. In germline, CDR1 is SGHTA, CDR2 FQGNSA. CDR3 length: 14 residues. The V gene lost 4 bases and the J gene lost 5 bases, with 15 bases spanning the gap.